This entry lists 14 T cell receptor beta chains sequenced from one sample in a study of T cell changes during pregnancy in multiple sclerosis. Sequenced by immunoSEQ multiplex PCR; TCRdb stores in-frame clones only, minus some. Here the sample spans 57,000 or so clones, approximately 86% being singletons. The sample was peripheral blood, taken in the first trimester of pregnancy. These receptors came from a female donor with multiple sclerosis, enrolled in a pregnancy study.

V is TRBV7-2 and J is TRBJ2-7; no clear D. This CDR3 spans 14 amino acids. The V and J ends lost 0 bases and 6 bases respectively, with 12 bases between them. The V gene's germline CDR1 is SGHTA and CDR2 FQGNSA. The CDR3 nucleotides read TGTGCCAGCAGCTTAGCGATGGCCCGAAGCGAGCAGTACTTC. Translating gives CASSLAMARSEQYF.

The chain combines TRBV18 with TRBJ2-7; the D gene is possibly TRBD2 (6 bases). The germline V gene has CDR1 KGHSH and CDR2 LQKENI. The CDR3 runs 15 residues. Trimming pared 2 bases from V and 1 base from J, leaving 12 bases between. The CDR3: CASSPTPGLSYEQYF. CDR3 DNA sequence: TGTGCCAGCTCACCAACCCCGGGACTTTCCTACGAGCAGTACTTC.

The chain is built from TRBV10-3 and TRBJ1-1, with TRBD1 matching over 7 bases. The V gene's germline CDR1 is ENHRY and CDR2 SYGVKD. The CDR3 contains 12 residues. The junction had 1 base not matched to a gene; V was cut back by 6 bases and J by 3 bases. CDR3 in DNA: TGTGCCATCAGCCAGGGGGACACTGAAGCTTTCTTT. It codes for CAISQGDTEAFF.

The chain joins TRBV21-1 to TRBJ1-2; the table names TRBD1, a call not compared with the DNA. TRBV21-1 is a listed pseudogene. The CDR3 extends over 18 amino acids. The CDR3 DNA reads as TGTGCCAGCAGCAAAAAGGAGAATGGAGACAGGGGGTTGGATGGCTACACCTTC. Its protein is CASSKKENGDRGLDGYTF.

The rearrangement links TRBV2 to TRBJ1-4; TRBD1 matches 7 bases. CDR3 length: 14 amino acids. Germline trimming cut 6 bases from V and 7 bases from J; bases unmatched to any gene: 8. CDR1 is SNHLY, CDR2 FYNNEI, per germline. The CDR3 loop is CASRGRQGGEKLFF. In DNA, the CDR3 is TGTGCCAGCAGGGGAAGACAGGGTGGTGAAAAACTGTTTTTT.

The genes are TRBV10-3 and TRBJ1-2; D unresolved. V lost 10 bases, J lost 6 bases, and 15 bases lay in between. The CDR3 covers 12 residues. The V gene's germline CDR1 is ENHRY and CDR2 SYGVKD. The CDR3 sequence is CARGGYADGYTF. The CDR3 region has the DNA TGTGCCAGAGGAGGGTACGCGGATGGCTACACCTTC.

The V gene is TRBV28, the J gene TRBJ1-5; TRBD1 matches 8 bases. After removal of 8 bases from V and 2 bases from J, the junction contained 8 bases not matched to a gene. CDR1 is MDHEN and CDR2 is SYDVKM in the germline V gene. The CDR3 consists of 15 residues. This chain's CDR3 is CASRRRGQGNQPQHF. In DNA form, the CDR3 reads TGTGCCAGCCGCCGCAGGGGGCAAGGCAATCAGCCCCAGCATTTT.

The genes are TRBV28 and TRBJ1-1; D possibly corresponds to TRBD1 (6 bases). Deletions cut 4 bases from V and 5 bases from J, with 14 bases between. Germline CDR1 and CDR2: MDHEN and SYDVKM. The length of the CDR3 is 14 residues. Here the CDR3 reads CASSSGGAVTEAFF. The CDR3 nucleotides are TGTGCCAGCAGTTCGGGGGGCGCGGTAACTGAAGCTTTCTTT.

This clone occurred once. V and J are TRBV5-4 and TRBJ2-1, with 9 bases fitting TRBD2. The ends lost 4 bases at V and 14 bases at J; junction bases unmatched: 10. CDR3 size: 13 residues. Per germline, CDR1 SGHNT and CDR2 YYREEE (reference sequence). The CDR3 DNA sequence: TGTGCCAGCAGCCCGGATAGCGGGAGAAAGGAGTTCTTC. It yields the protein CASSPDSGRKEFF.

The chain couples TRBV13 to TRBJ2-3; TRBD1 matches at 7 bases. The CDR3 is 14 amino acids. Germline V gives CDR1 PRHDT, CDR2 FYEKMQ (reference sequence). Losses at the gene ends were 5 bases for V and 6 bases for J; bases not matched to a gene: 8. The CDR3 loop is CASSPRTGGDTQYF. The DNA of the CDR3 is TGTGCCAGCAGCCCAAGGACAGGTGGGGATACGCAGTATTTT.

The chain's CDR3 is CASSLSGAADGYTF. CDR3 coding DNA: TGTGCCAGCAGCTTGTCAGGGGCAGCCGATGGCTACACCTTC. The gene calls are TRBV7-9 and TRBJ1-2; a weak D match, TRBD1 (6 bases). V shed 3 bases and J shed 6 bases, with 14 bases lying between them. There are 14 residues in the CDR3. The germline gives CDR1 SEHNR, CDR2 FQNEAQ (reference sequence).

A note on this clone: Other DNA sequences in this specimen translate into the identical CDR3. CDR3 in amino acids: CASSPPAGNTEAFF. CDR3 DNA: TGTGCCAGCTCACCCCCCGCGGGGAACACTGAAGCTTTCTTT. The J gene is TRBJ1-1, the V gene TRBV18; D is undetermined. The germline CDR1 and CDR2 sequences are KGHSH and LQKENI. The CDR3 consists of 14 residues. Trimming cost V 3 bases and J 1 base, with 9 bases left between them.

This chain connects TRBV10-3 to TRBJ1-3; D is unresolved. V dropped 4 bases and J dropped 7 bases, with 11 bases sitting between them. The CDR3 loop spans 13 amino acids. Germline V gives CDR1 ENHRY, CDR2 SYGVKD. The CDR3 sequence is CAISVPGSNTIYF. CDR3 bases: TGTGCCATCAGTGTTCCCGGGAGTAACACCATATATTTT.

V usage is TRBV5-4 and J usage is TRBJ2-7; 11 bases line up with TRBD2. CDR1 and CDR2 (germline): SGHNT, YYREEE (reference sequence). CDR3 length equals 14 residues. V dropped 2 bases and J dropped 7; count of bases not matched to a gene: 5. CDR3: CASSFSGRAREQYF. The CDR3 nucleotides read TGTGCCAGCAGCTTTAGCGGGAGGGCTCGTGAGCAGTACTTC.